The 23 T cell receptor beta chains below all came from one sample that was sequenced in a study of cytotoxic CD8 clonotypes in ibrutinib-treated CLL. Clones were sequenced by immunoSEQ multiplex PCR, and TCRdb holds only the in-frame ones, with some missing. The sample records over 95,000 clones, 50% to 65% being singletons. Specimen: PBMCs, collected after 24 months of ibrutinib treatment. The receptors were gathered from a human donor with chronic lymphocytic leukemia.

This clone was detected only once. One junction end does not reproduce the germline sequence, and a read error may be involved. This chain connects TRBV6-1 to TRBJ1-2; TRBD1 matches at 9 bases. This CDR3 is built from 14 residues. Germline values: CDR1 MNHNS, CDR2 SASEGT. Here the CDR3 DNA reads TGTGCCGGCAGTGCCCTAGGGACAGGGCATGGCTACACCTTC. Translated, it gives CAGSALGTGHGYTF.

This rearrangement joins TRBV19 to TRBJ1-3, with 7 bases identical to TRBD1. Trimming at V came to 5 bases and at J to 2 bases, leaving 3 bases not matched to a gene. Germline-derived CDR1 and CDR2 are LNHDA and SQIVND (reference sequence). This CDR3 spans 14 amino acids. This chain's CDR3 is CASSPTGAGNTIYF. The DNA for the CDR3 is TGTGCCAGTAGTCCCACAGGGGCTGGAAACACCATATATTTT. The full variable domain, completed using reference TRBV19 and TRBJ1-3, is DGGITQSPKYLFRKEGQNVTLSCEQNLNHDAMYWYRQDPGQGLRLIYYSQIVNDFQKGDIAEGYSVSREKKESFPLTVTSAQKNPTAFYLCASSPTGAGNTIYFGEGSWLTVV.

The chain employs TRBV4-3 and TRBJ2-5; tentative D call: TRBD2 (5 bases). CDR1 is LGHNA, CDR2 YSLEER, per germline. This CDR3 region has 14 residues. V lost 0 bases, J lost 6 bases, and 11 bases lay in between. In DNA form, the CDR3 reads TGCGCCAGCAGCCAAGATCGGGGAGCCCAGACCCAGTACTTC. Translating gives CASSQDRGAQTQYF.

The chain couples TRBV4-3 to TRBJ2-7; TRBD2 aligns across 11 bases. After removal of 2 bases from V and 3 bases from J, the junction contained 3 bases not matched to a gene. CDR1 is LGHNA, CDR2 YSLEER, per germline. The CDR3 extends over 15 amino acids. The CDR3 coding sequence is TGCGCCAGCAGCCAATTTAGCGGGGGGGACTACGAGCAGTACTTC. It codes for CASSQFSGGDYEQYF.

This clone has just a few counts. The CDR3 bases are TGTGCCAGCAGTGGACAAAGCGTCACCGGCTACACCTTC. Translating gives CASSGQSVTGYTF. The chain links TRBV6-1 to TRBJ1-2; D gene unclear. The CDR3 consists of 13 residues. V lost 4 bases and J lost 8, with 14 bases in between. CDR1 MNHNS and CDR2 SASEGT come from the germline V gene.

The rearrangement links TRBV14 to TRBJ2-3, with D tentatively TRBD1 (5 bases). Germline CDR1 and CDR2: SGHDN and FVKESK. CDR3 length: 16 residues. The V gene lost 0 bases and the J gene lost 2 bases, with 12 bases spanning the gap. CDR3 amino acids: CASSQDLKGPTDTQYF. The CDR3 nucleotides are TGTGCCAGCAGCCAAGATTTAAAGGGGCCCACAGATACGCAGTATTTT.

This clone was counted a few times. The chain recombines TRBV5-1 with TRBJ2-5, with TRBD1 identical over 9 bases. The CDR3 loop spans 16 amino acids. Trimming removed 2 bases from V and 2 bases from J; junction bases left unmatched: 7. Germline loops: CDR1 SGHRS, CDR2 YFSETQ. The CDR3 nucleotides read TGCGCCAGCAGCTTCCACCCTGACAGGGGGCAAGAGACCCAGTACTTC. Its protein is CASSFHPDRGQETQYF.

The J gene is TRBJ2-2, the V gene TRBV6-1; perhaps TRBD1 as D (5 bases). Germline V gene data show CDR1 as MNHNS and CDR2 as SASEGT. CDR3 length equals 18 residues. Deletions cut 2 bases from V and 6 bases from J, with 22 bases between. The CDR3, as DNA: TGTGCCAGCAGTGAAAAGCCCCCAGGGCCACCTTGGGCCGGGGAGCTGTTTTTT. Residues: CASSEKPPGPPWAGELFF.

The J gene is TRBJ2-7, the V gene TRBV7-2; 11 nucleotides align to TRBD1. With 5 bases clipped from V and 5 bases from J, the junction kept 11 bases outside the gene matches. This CDR3 spans 16 amino acids. The germline gives CDR1 SGHTA, CDR2 FQGNSA. CDR3 region: CASSQLGQGARNEQYF. CDR3 nucleotide sequence: TGTGCCAGCAGCCAACTTGGACAGGGGGCGAGGAACGAGCAGTACTTC.

This clone was seen ten or more times. V gene TRBV7-8 combines with J gene TRBJ2-5, with 8 bases identical to TRBD2. Germline V gene sequence: CDR1 SGHVS, CDR2 FQNEAQ. V lost 10 bases to trimming and J lost 5 bases; unmatched junction nucleotides: 3. This CDR3 has 11 amino acids. This CDR3 is CATGGAETQYF. The CDR3 DNA sequence: TGTGCCACGGGGGGGGCGGAGACCCAGTACTTC.

The chain has TRBV30 and TRBJ2-1, with D tentatively TRBD1 (6 bases). The CDR3 has 12 amino acids. Germline CDR1 reads GTSNPN; CDR2 reads SVGIG (reference sequence). Trimming took 4 bases from V and 9 from J, leaving 13 bases between them. DNA of the CDR3: TGTGCCTGGAAGACAGGTCAAGCTGAGCAGTTCTTC. Protein product: CAWKTGQAEQFF.

V and J are TRBV5-1 and TRBJ1-5; D is possibly TRBD1 (5 bases). The length of the CDR3 is 15 residues. V lost 4 bases, J lost 0 bases, and 11 bases lay in between. Germline loops: CDR1 SGHRS, CDR2 YFSETQ. This CDR3 is CASSRGDSSNQPQHF. Written as DNA, the CDR3 is TGCGCCAGCAGCCGCGGCGACAGTAGCAATCAGCCCCAGCATTTT.

V is TRBV30 and J is TRBJ1-2; D unclear. Germline CDR1 GTSNPN, CDR2 SVGIG (reference sequence). V dropped 4 bases and J dropped 4 bases, with 13 bases sitting between them. The CDR3 is made up of 13 amino acids. The CDR3 nucleotides read TGTGCCTGGACAGGAGGGCATCCCTATGGCTACACCTTC. It is translated as CAWTGGHPYGYTF.

J is TRBJ1-1 and V is TRBV25-1; no clear D. The ends were cut back, 3 bases at V and 12 bases at J, with 14 bases in the middle. This CDR3 is built from 12 residues. CDR1 is MGHDK, CDR2 SYGVNS, per germline. CDR3 DNA: TGTGCCAGCAGTGACCCGGTGGGAGGGCCTTTCTTT. This sequence encodes CASSDPVGGPFF.

The chain joins TRBV30 to TRBJ2-2; D is possibly TRBD2 (6 bases). Germline CDR1 is GTSNPN and CDR2 is SVGIG (reference sequence). The V gene lost 4 bases and the J gene lost 4 bases, with 7 bases spanning the gap. The CDR3 is 12 residues long. CDR3: CAWMGGTGELFF. CDR3 DNA sequence: TGTGCCTGGATGGGGGGCACCGGGGAGCTGTTTTTT.

This clone was observed a handful of times. The chain recombines TRBV7-9 with TRBJ2-7; the D is unclear. The CDR3 is 14 amino acids. Per germline, CDR1 SEHNR and CDR2 FQNEAQ (reference sequence). Trimming took off 1 base at V and 4 bases at J, with 11 bases between the two ends. The CDR3 region has the DNA TGTGCCAGCAGCTTAGATGGCAAAACTTACGAGCAGTACTTC. Amino acids: CASSLDGKTYEQYF.

This chain connects TRBV7-2 to TRBJ2-3; perhaps D is TRBD1 or TRBD2 (7 bases each). The V gene's germline CDR1 is SGHTA and CDR2 FQGNSA. This CDR3 region has 13 residues. V lost 5 bases to trimming and J lost 6 bases, with 12 bases between them. Written as DNA, the CDR3 is TGTGCCAGCAGCCCCAGGGGGGGGGATACGCAGTATTTT. It yields the protein CASSPRGGDTQYF.

The V gene is TRBV2, the J gene TRBJ1-1; TRBD1 is a possible D gene (6 bases). Trimming removed 6 bases at V and 4 bases at J, with 18 bases between. The CDR3 is 15 residues long. Per germline, CDR1 SNHLY and CDR2 FYNNEI. The CDR3 here is CASRAMTGVGTEAFF. Here the CDR3 DNA reads TGTGCCAGCAGAGCGATGACAGGAGTTGGCACTGAAGCTTTCTTT. Supplemented by reference TRBV2 and TRBJ1-1, the full variable domain reads EPEVTQTPSHQVTQMGQEVILRCVPISNHLYFYWYRQILGQKVEFLVSFYNNEISEKSEIFDDQFSVERPDGSNFTLKIRSTKLEDSAMYFCASRAMTGVGTEAFFGQGTRLTVV.

The chain uses TRBV7-9 and TRBJ2-5; D remains unclear. The germline gives CDR1 SEHNR, CDR2 FQNEAQ (reference sequence). Trimming took off 0 bases at V and 4 bases at J, with 15 bases between the two ends. The CDR3 spans 16 residues. CDR3 bases: TGTGCCAGCAGCTTAGCGCTGCGGTGGGAAGGAGAGACCCAGTACTTC. This translates into CASSLALRWEGETQYF.

V usage is TRBV7-8 and J usage is TRBJ2-7; maybe TRBD2 (6 bases). The CDR3 consists of 14 residues. Trimming left V 6 bases short and J 2 bases short, with 14 bases between. Germline CDR1 and CDR2: SGHVS and FQNEAQ. The CDR3 sequence: CASRRQRAAYEQYF. DNA of the CDR3: TGTGCCAGCAGACGCCAGCGGGCCGCCTACGAGCAGTACTTC.

This chain connects TRBV7-3 to TRBJ2-1, with 12 positions matching TRBD2. Germline CDR1 is SGHTA and CDR2 is FQGTGA. The junction had 6 bases not matched to a gene; V was cut back by 4 bases and J by 5 bases. The CDR3 runs 16 residues. As DNA, the CDR3 is TGTGCCAGCAGCTATACTAGCGGGGGGCGAAACAATGAGCAGTTCTTC. Translation: CASSYTSGGRNNEQFF.

The DNA of the CDR3 is TGTGCCAGCAGCTTAGCGCCGGGGGGGGTCTCCTACAATGAGCAGTTCTTC. Its translation: CASSLAPGGVSYNEQFF. The rearrangement links TRBV7-6 to TRBJ2-1; 8 nucleotides match TRBD2. The CDR3 spans 17 residues. Germline values: CDR1 SGHVS, CDR2 FNYEAQ. J lost 0 bases, V lost 0 bases, and 4 bases had no gene match.

This sequence joins TRBV29-1 and TRBJ1-1, with 8 bases matching TRBD1. The CDR3 length is 13 residues. V was clipped by 5 bases and J by 6 bases; unmatched bases: 8. Germline V gives CDR1 SQVTM, CDR2 ANQGSEA. CDR3 region: CSVKVQGVAEAFF. The CDR3 nucleotides read TGCAGCGTTAAAGTACAGGGGGTGGCTGAAGCTTTCTTT.